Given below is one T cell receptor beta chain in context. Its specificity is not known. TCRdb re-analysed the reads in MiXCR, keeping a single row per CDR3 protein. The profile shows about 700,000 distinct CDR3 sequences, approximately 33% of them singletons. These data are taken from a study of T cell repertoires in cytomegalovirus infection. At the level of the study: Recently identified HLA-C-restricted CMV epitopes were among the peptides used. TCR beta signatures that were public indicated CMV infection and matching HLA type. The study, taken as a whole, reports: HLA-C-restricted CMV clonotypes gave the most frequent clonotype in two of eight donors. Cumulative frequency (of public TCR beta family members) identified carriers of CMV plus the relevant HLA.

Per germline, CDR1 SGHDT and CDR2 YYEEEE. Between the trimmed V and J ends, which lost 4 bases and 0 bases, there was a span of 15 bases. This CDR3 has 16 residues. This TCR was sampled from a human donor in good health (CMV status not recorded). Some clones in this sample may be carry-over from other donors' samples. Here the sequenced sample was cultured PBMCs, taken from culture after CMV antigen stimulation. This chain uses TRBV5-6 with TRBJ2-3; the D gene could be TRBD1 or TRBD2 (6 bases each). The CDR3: CASSPPGGLSTDTQYF. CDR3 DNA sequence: TGTGCCAGCAGCCCGCCTGGGGGGCTAAGCACAGATACGCAGTATTTT. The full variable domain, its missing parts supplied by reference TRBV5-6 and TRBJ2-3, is DAGVTQSPTHLIKTRGQQVTLRCSPKSGHDTVSWYQQALGQGPQFIFQYYEEEERQRGNFPDRFSGHQFPNYSSELNVNALLLGDSALYLCASSPPGGLSTDTQYFGPGTRLTVL.